This T cell receptor (beta chain) stems from a study of T-cell reconstitution after alpha-beta-depleted transplantation in children. Study observations and caveats: The study traced high day-60 TCRbeta diversity in some patients to surviving recipient T cells and thymic progenitors. Fresh T-cell production supplied most of the T-cell counts and diversity seen one year after transplant. Alpha-beta T cells about two months after transplant reportedly derived from several hundred expanded graft clones.

This CDR3 is 14 amino acids long. Trimming cost V 5 bases and J 4 bases, with 14 bases left between them. Germline V gene sequence: CDR1 SGHAT, CDR2 FQNNGV. Library preparation (for TCRbeta) was performed with unique molecular identifiers. TCRdb itself ran the PCR reads through MiXCR, one entry per CDR3 protein. The data show roughly 340,000 distinct CDR3 sequences, around 16% seen once. This clonotype was observed at least ten times. Its antigen is not known. The sequencing here drew on PBMCs, mostly from graft donor cells, taken 360 days after TCRalphabeta/CD19-depleted stem cell transplant. This clonotype was sampled from a male patient between 2 and 9 years old who had a stem cell transplant for acute lymphoblastic leukemia, so the T cells may come from the graft donor. J is TRBJ1-2 and V is TRBV11-2; weak D call: TRBD1 (6 bases). The CDR3 sequence is CASSPNRVLYGYTF. CDR3 coding DNA: TGTGCCAGCAGCCCCAACAGGGTCCTCTATGGCTACACCTTC.